This T cell receptor (beta chain) was sequenced during a study of cytomegalovirus exposure and HLA in healthy donors. General observations from the study: Most TCR sequences were uncommon, yet certain public TCRs appeared in many donors. Earlier analysis found most TCR beta V segments productive about 87% or about 30% of the time. Later on, an analysis found that several of the most significant clusters appeared to be linked to common viral pathogens, which included parvovirus B19. The likely origin of a cluster of highly shared sequence variants was a sequencing artifact.

Germline loops: CDR1 SEHNR, CDR2 FQNEAQ (reference sequence). V was cut by 1 base and J by 4 bases, with 11 bases left in between. This CDR3 spans 16 amino acids. Regarding this clone: No antigen is known for it.

PCR used 60 Vbeta primers and 13 Jbeta primers. Method: immunoSEQ multiplex PCR; TCRdb's copy keeps in-frame clones and lacks some. The data contain about 180,000 clones, over 60% of them singletons. The source material was PBMCs. V gene TRBV7-9 combines with J gene TRBJ1-6; D possibly corresponds to TRBD1 (5 bases). This receptor was taken from a young man in good health and CMV-seronegative. In DNA form, the CDR3 reads TGTGCCAGCAGCTTAGGGGGCAGCGCTTATAATTCACCCCTCCACTTT. As protein: CASSLGGSAYNSPLHF.